Listed below are T cell receptor beta chains from one sample, sequenced in a study of blood T cells in healthy people across ages. Each CDR3 protein is one row after TCRdb ran MiXCR on the 5' RACE reads. The data show around 1.5 million distinct CDR3 sequences, with roughly 45% seen just once and 7.9% held by the top ten. The specimen sequenced was blood. The origin of the receptors is a woman younger than 35 in good health. CDR3s include the opening cysteine and the closing phenylalanine or tryptophan. Fields, in order: CDR3 length, V gene, J gene, D gene, clone size, CDR3 DNA, CDR3 protein. D genes are given only for firm matches. Some rows have no size entry. The others give once, few or many, or a class for an expanded clone.

CDR3 length: 16; V gene: TRBV27; J gene: TRBJ2-1; D gene: TRBD1; clone size: few; CDR3 DNA: TGTGCCAGCAGACAGGGGTCGGTCCCACTTTACAATGAGCAGTTCTTC; CDR3 protein: CASRQGSVPLYNEQFF
CDR3 length: 16; V gene: TRBV29-1; J gene: TRBJ2-1; D gene: TRBD2; clone size: few; CDR3 DNA: TGCAGCGTTGCGACTAGCGGGAGCTTTGCCTACAATGAGCAGTTCTTC; CDR3 protein: CSVATSGSFAYNEQFF
CDR3 length: 16; V gene: TRBV25-1; J gene: TRBJ1-2; D gene: TRBD1; clone size: -; CDR3 DNA: TGTGCCAGCAGTGAGCCGGGGACAGGGGGCCGCTATGGCTACACCTTC; CDR3 protein: CASSEPGTGGRYGYTF
CDR3 length: 17; V gene: TRBV6-6; J gene: TRBJ2-7; D gene: -; clone size: few; CDR3 DNA: TGTGCCAGCAGTTATCCCCTTGGAGGCTCCGTCTCCTACGAGCAGTACTTC; CDR3 protein: CASSYPLGGSVSYEQYF
CDR3 length: 9; V gene: TRBV20-1; J gene: TRBJ2-7; D gene: -; clone size: few; CDR3 DNA: TGCAGCTTGGTCTACGAGCAGTACTTC; CDR3 protein: CSLVYEQYF
CDR3 length: 14; V gene: TRBV12-3/TRBV12-4; J gene: TRBJ2-7; D gene: TRBD1; clone size: few; CDR3 DNA: TGTGCCAGCAGTTCGGGGGACAGGGGTCTCGAGCAGTACTTC; CDR3 protein: CASSSGDRGLEQYF
CDR3 length: 12; V gene: TRBV5-1; J gene: TRBJ1-1; D gene: -; clone size: few; CDR3 DNA: TGCGCCAGCAGCCCAGGGCCGGGGGAAGCTTTCTTT; CDR3 protein: CASSPGPGEAFF
CDR3 length: 16; V gene: TRBV27; J gene: TRBJ2-3; D gene: TRBD2; clone size: -; CDR3 DNA: TGTGCCAGCAGTTTATCTCTAGCGGGGGTACAAGGGACGCAGTATTTT; CDR3 protein: CASSLSLAGVQGTQYF
CDR3 length: 13; V gene: TRBV20-1; J gene: TRBJ2-7; D gene: -; clone size: few; CDR3 DNA: TGCAGTGCTAGAGATGGGGCGGCCTACGAGCAGTACTTC; CDR3 protein: CSARDGAAYEQYF
CDR3 length: 13; V gene: TRBV27; J gene: TRBJ1-6; D gene: TRBD1; clone size: few; CDR3 DNA: TGTGCCAGCAGTGCCGGGACAGGCTCACCCCTCCACTTT; CDR3 protein: CASSAGTGSPLHF
CDR3 length: 12; V gene: TRBV29-1; J gene: TRBJ2-5; D gene: -; clone size: few; CDR3 DNA: TGCAGCGTTGAGGGGCTACAAGAGACCCAGTACTTC; CDR3 protein: CSVEGLQETQYF
CDR3 length: 16; V gene: TRBV6-6; J gene: TRBJ2-7; D gene: -; clone size: few; CDR3 DNA: TGTGCCAGCAGTTACTCGAGGTGGGGGGGCTCCTACGAGCTGTACTTC; CDR3 protein: CASSYSRWGGSYELYF
CDR3 length: 15; V gene: TRBV4-3; J gene: TRBJ2-3; D gene: TRBD2; clone size: -; CDR3 DNA: TGCGCCAGCAGCCAAGACCGGACTAGCGTAGATACGCAGTATTTT; CDR3 protein: CASSQDRTSVDTQYF
CDR3 length: 13; V gene: TRBV28; J gene: TRBJ2-1; D gene: -; clone size: few; CDR3 DNA: TGTGCCAGCAGAGGGTTGCGAGACAATGAGCAGTTCTTC; CDR3 protein: CASRGLRDNEQFF
CDR3 length: 15; V gene: TRBV10-3; J gene: TRBJ2-7; D gene: -; clone size: many; CDR3 DNA: TGTGCCTCCAGGGGTGGGGACTCCTCTTCCTACGAGCAGTACTTC; CDR3 protein: CASRGGDSSSYEQYF
CDR3 length: 14; V gene: TRBV7-2; J gene: TRBJ1-2; D gene: -; clone size: -; CDR3 DNA: TGTGCCAGCAGCTTTGGCCTTCAGGGTCATGGCTACACCTTC; CDR3 protein: CASSFGLQGHGYTF
CDR3 length: 14; V gene: TRBV7-9; J gene: TRBJ2-3; D gene: -; clone size: few; CDR3 DNA: TGTGCCAGCAGCTTAGAGGGTGCCCCCCATACGCAGTATTTT; CDR3 protein: CASSLEGAPHTQYF
CDR3 length: 12; V gene: TRBV12-3/TRBV12-4; J gene: TRBJ2-1; D gene: TRBD1; clone size: many; CDR3 DNA: TGTGCCAGCAGTGACAGGGTGGATGAGCAGTTCTTC; CDR3 protein: CASSDRVDEQFF
CDR3 length: 15; V gene: TRBV3-1; J gene: TRBJ1-4; D gene: TRBD1; clone size: few; CDR3 DNA: TGTGCCAGCAGCCCCACGACAGGGGTATTGGAAAAACTGTTTTTT; CDR3 protein: CASSPTTGVLEKLFF
CDR3 length: 12; V gene: TRBV2; J gene: TRBJ2-3; D gene: -; clone size: -; CDR3 DNA: TGTGCCAGCAGTGAAATCTCAGATACGCAGTATTTT; CDR3 protein: CASSEISDTQYF
CDR3 length: 16; V gene: TRBV12-3/TRBV12-4; J gene: TRBJ2-3; D gene: TRBD2; clone size: -; CDR3 DNA: TGTGCCAGCAGCAGTAAGCGGGGGAGCTACACAGATACGCAGTATTTT; CDR3 protein: CASSSKRGSYTDTQYF
CDR3 length: 16; V gene: TRBV28; J gene: TRBJ1-5; D gene: -; clone size: few; CDR3 DNA: TGTGCCAGCAGTCGGGGGACACAGGCTAACAATCAGCCCCAGCATTTT; CDR3 protein: CASSRGTQANNQPQHF
CDR3 length: 15; V gene: TRBV21-1; J gene: TRBJ1-2; D gene: -; clone size: -; CDR3 DNA: TGTGCCAGCAGCAAAGGTCGCAGGGGGGACTATGGCTACACCTTC; CDR3 protein: CASSKGRRGDYGYTF
CDR3 length: 12; V gene: TRBV27; J gene: TRBJ2-1; D gene: -; clone size: few; CDR3 DNA: TGTGCCAGCACCGGCGTCTACAATGAGCAGTTCTTC; CDR3 protein: CASTGVYNEQFF
CDR3 length: 14; V gene: TRBV29-1; J gene: TRBJ2-5; D gene: -; clone size: many; CDR3 DNA: TGCAGCGTCGAATGGGCGGATCCTCAAGAGACCCAGTACTTC; CDR3 protein: CSVEWADPQETQYF
CDR3 length: 15; V gene: TRBV24-1; J gene: TRBJ2-7; D gene: -; clone size: few; CDR3 DNA: TGTGCCACCAGTGATTCCATCTCTGTCAGTTACGAGCAGTACTTC; CDR3 protein: CATSDSISVSYEQYF
CDR3 length: 18; V gene: TRBV19; J gene: TRBJ1-1; D gene: TRBD1; clone size: -; CDR3 DNA: TGTGCCAGTAGGGTCGGACAGGGTCGGGTTACCCTCAACACTGAAGCTTTCTTT; CDR3 protein: CASRVGQGRVTLNTEAFF
CDR3 length: 16; V gene: TRBV12-3/TRBV12-4; J gene: TRBJ1-1; D gene: -; clone size: -; CDR3 DNA: TGTGCCAGCAGTTTTTCGGGGAGAGGGGCCAAAACTGAAGCTTTCTTT; CDR3 protein: CASSFSGRGAKTEAFF
CDR3 length: 13; V gene: TRBV7-9; J gene: TRBJ2-7; D gene: -; clone size: -; CDR3 DNA: TGTGCCAGCACCTACGAGAACATCTACGAGCAGTACTTC; CDR3 protein: CASTYENIYEQYF
CDR3 length: 16; V gene: TRBV4-1; J gene: TRBJ2-3; D gene: -; clone size: many; CDR3 DNA: TGCGCCAGCAGCCCCCGGGGTAGCGGAGTCACAGATACGCAGTATTTT; CDR3 protein: CASSPRGSGVTDTQYF
CDR3 length: 16; V gene: TRBV4-1; J gene: TRBJ2-1; D gene: -; clone size: -; CDR3 DNA: TGCGCCAGCAGCCAAGAGTCGCGGGGCTCCTACAATGAGCAGTTCTTC; CDR3 protein: CASSQESRGSYNEQFF
CDR3 length: 11; V gene: TRBV5-6; J gene: TRBJ1-2; D gene: -; clone size: few; CDR3 DNA: TGTGCCAGCAGCACGGACTATGGCTACACCTTC; CDR3 protein: CASSTDYGYTF
CDR3 length: 14; V gene: TRBV7-2; J gene: TRBJ2-1; D gene: TRBD2; clone size: -; CDR3 DNA: TGTGCCAGCAGCTTCCGGGAGGGGTACAATGAGCAGTTCTTC; CDR3 protein: CASSFREGYNEQFF
CDR3 length: 10; V gene: TRBV20-1; J gene: TRBJ2-7; D gene: -; clone size: few; CDR3 DNA: TGCAGTGCTAGAACGAGGGAGCAGTACTTC; CDR3 protein: CSARTREQYF
CDR3 length: 15; V gene: TRBV20-1; J gene: TRBJ2-3; D gene: -; clone size: few; CDR3 DNA: TGCAGTGCTAGGCCTTCCGGGAGCAAGGCAGATACGCAGTATTTT; CDR3 protein: CSARPSGSKADTQYF
CDR3 length: 13; V gene: TRBV7-2; J gene: TRBJ1-2; D gene: -; clone size: few; CDR3 DNA: TGTGCCAGCAGCCTACCTACGGGGAGGGGCTACACCTTC; CDR3 protein: CASSLPTGRGYTF
CDR3 length: 16; V gene: TRBV11-2; J gene: TRBJ2-1; D gene: TRBD2; clone size: few; CDR3 DNA: TGTGCCAGCAGCCCGCACCTAGCGGCCGGAGGCGATGAGCAGTTCTTC; CDR3 protein: CASSPHLAAGGDEQFF
CDR3 length: 18; V gene: TRBV2; J gene: TRBJ2-1; D gene: TRBD2; clone size: -; CDR3 DNA: TGTGCCAGCAGTGACTTATTGAGCGGGAGTGATCGCAACAATGAGCAGTTCTTC; CDR3 protein: CASSDLLSGSDRNNEQFF
CDR3 length: 14; V gene: TRBV10-3; J gene: TRBJ1-2; D gene: -; clone size: -; CDR3 DNA: TGTGCCATCATCGGGGGGGAGTATAACTATGGCTACACCTTC; CDR3 protein: CAIIGGEYNYGYTF
CDR3 length: 12; V gene: TRBV25-1; J gene: TRBJ2-2; D gene: -; clone size: few; CDR3 DNA: TGTGCCACGGCCCTGAACACCGGGGAGCTGTTTTTT; CDR3 protein: CATALNTGELFF
CDR3 length: 14; V gene: TRBV5-1; J gene: TRBJ1-1; D gene: -; clone size: -; CDR3 DNA: TGCGCCAGCAGACCGGGACAAAAAGGCACTGAAGCTTTCTTT; CDR3 protein: CASRPGQKGTEAFF
CDR3 length: 14; V gene: TRBV12-5; J gene: TRBJ2-3; D gene: TRBD2; clone size: -; CDR3 DNA: TGTGCTAGTGGTTCCGCGGGGGGCACAGATACGCAGTATTTT; CDR3 protein: CASGSAGGTDTQYF
CDR3 length: 18; V gene: TRBV21-1; J gene: TRBJ2-3; D gene: -; clone size: few; CDR3 DNA: TGTGCCAGCACCCTAGGGGGTGGCCTCACCTTAAACACAGATACGCAGTATTTT; CDR3 protein: CASTLGGGLTLNTDTQYF
CDR3 length: 16; V gene: TRBV27; J gene: TRBJ2-5; D gene: TRBD1; clone size: -; CDR3 DNA: TGTGCCAGCAGTTCCACCAGGACAGGGGTTGGAGAGACCCAGTACTTC; CDR3 protein: CASSSTRTGVGETQYF
CDR3 length: 16; V gene: TRBV7-6; J gene: TRBJ2-5; D gene: -; clone size: few; CDR3 DNA: TGTGCCAGCAGCTTAGCGGGGACACCTAATTCGGAGACCCAGTACTTC; CDR3 protein: CASSLAGTPNSETQYF
CDR3 length: 15; V gene: TRBV4-1; J gene: TRBJ1-2; D gene: TRBD1; clone size: -; CDR3 DNA: TGCGCCAGCAGCCCGGACAGGGTTGGCCTCTATGGCTACACCTTC; CDR3 protein: CASSPDRVGLYGYTF
CDR3 length: 17; V gene: TRBV12-3/TRBV12-4; J gene: TRBJ1-2; D gene: -; clone size: -; CDR3 DNA: TGTGCCAGCAGTGTAAGGGCTATTGATAATGCTAACTATGGCTACACCTTC; CDR3 protein: CASSVRAIDNANYGYTF
CDR3 length: 14; V gene: TRBV27; J gene: TRBJ2-7; D gene: -; clone size: few; CDR3 DNA: TGTGCCAGCAGTTGGGGGACGGTCTCCTACGAGCAGTACTTC; CDR3 protein: CASSWGTVSYEQYF
CDR3 length: 14; V gene: TRBV5-4; J gene: TRBJ1-1; D gene: -; clone size: -; CDR3 DNA: TGTGCCAGCAGCTTCGTGGAGGGCGGCACTGAAGCTTTCTTT; CDR3 protein: CASSFVEGGTEAFF
CDR3 length: 15; V gene: TRBV4-1; J gene: TRBJ1-5; D gene: -; clone size: -; CDR3 DNA: TGCGCCAGCAGCCCTTGGGGCGGTAGCAATCAGCCCCAGCATTTT; CDR3 protein: CASSPWGGSNQPQHF
CDR3 length: 13; V gene: TRBV7-3; J gene: TRBJ2-5; D gene: -; clone size: once; CDR3 DNA: TGTGCCAGCAGCACCCTGGGGGGAGAGACCCAGTACTTC; CDR3 protein: CASSTLGGETQYF